This T cell receptor beta chain was obtained from a study of blood T cell repertoires in COVID-19. Overall study context: COVID-19 samples, acute and convalescent, were from the United States, Italy and Spain. The cDNA or gDNA used as material had been derived from T cells, B-cell-depleted T cells, or PBMCs.

There are a few counts of this clone. Authors' methods: Using reference gene primer amplification, nucleated cell counts were estimated. Clones were read by immunoSEQ multiplex PCR, and TCRdb kept only the in-frame ones, dropping some. V and J calls plus clone size are reproduced from that table; the DNA served to infer D and trimming. The data contain 30,000 to 40,000 clones, around 88% of them singletons. This sequence originates from a human donor in a cohort sampled during active COVID-19. Sequencing was carried out using peripheral blood.

In nucleotides, the CDR3 is TGTGCCAGCAGCTTAGATCTCGGAGGACTCTCCTACGAGCAGTACTTC. Translated: CASSLDLGGLSYEQYF. The V and J genes are TRBV7-9 and TRBJ2-7; TRBD2 might be the D (5 bases). Germline-derived CDR1 and CDR2 are SEHNR and FQNEAQ (reference sequence). The germline V and J ends were trimmed by 1 base and 0 bases, with 13 bases remaining between them. The CDR3 extends over 16 amino acids.